This T cell receptor beta chain was captured by sequencing in a study of cytomegalovirus exposure and HLA in healthy donors. Across the whole study: The roughly 100 million unique TCR beta sequences, from roughly 170 million T cells, were found by an earlier analysis.

The PCR ran on 60 Vbeta and 13 Jbeta primers. TCRdb keeps only in-frame clones here, not all; method: immunoSEQ multiplex PCR. The table lists almost 200,000 clones, around 75% of them singletons. This CDR3 contains 16 residues. Germline values: CDR1 SGHTA, CDR2 FQGNSA. The V end lost 2 bases, the J end lost 1 base, and 11 bases lay between the germline ends. The specimen sequenced was PBMCs. The V gene is TRBV7-2, the J gene TRBJ2-2, with D tentatively TRBD2 (6 bases). The sequence was collected from a male donor in good health and CMV-seropositive. In DNA, the CDR3 is TGTGCCAGCAGCTTAAATGCGGGAAAGAACACCGGGGAGCTGTTTTTT. Translated, it gives CASSLNAGKNTGELFF.